This is a list of T cell receptor beta chains from one sample in a study of shared clonotypes between healthy human individuals. The table came from immunoSEQ multiplex PCR; TCRdb's copy has only in-frame clones and leaves some out. The sample yields some 2,100,000 clones, nearly 97% seen once. Sequencing was performed on naive CD4+ T cells sorted from blood. The receptors stem from a man between 18 and 29 years old in good health. Both conserved end residues are part of each CDR3. Each record gives: D gene, J gene, V gene, clone size, CDR3 protein, CDR3 DNA. The D gene is left open where the match is weak. A clone size is listed for some rows: how often the clone was seen (once, few, many), or a class if it is expanded.

D: NA; J: TRBJ2-5; V: TRBV19; size: NA; CDR3: CASSRTGLLLQETQYF; DNA: TGTGCCAGTAGTCGAACGGGTCTACTCCTTCAAGAGACCCAGTACTTC
D: TRBD1; J: TRBJ1-4; V: TRBV2; size: NA; CDR3: CASTGQGGFEKLFF; DNA: TGTGCCAGCACCGGACAGGGAGGGTTTGAAAAACTGTTTTTT
D: TRBD1; J: TRBJ1-2; V: TRBV6-1; size: NA; CDR3: CASRAGTGSYGYTF; DNA: TGTGCCAGCAGAGCCGGGACAGGGAGCTATGGCTACACCTTC
D: NA; J: TRBJ2-7; V: TRBV11-2; size: NA; CDR3: CASSSHPSYEQYF; DNA: TGTGCCAGCAGCTCCCACCCATCCTACGAGCAGTACTTC
D: TRBD2; J: TRBJ2-1; V: TRBV7-9; size: NA; CDR3: CASSRRGTSGNEQFF; DNA: TGTGCCAGCAGCCGAAGGGGGACTAGCGGAAATGAGCAGTTCTTC
D: NA; J: TRBJ2-2; V: TRBV6-5; size: NA; CDR3: CASRENTGELFF; DNA: TGTGCCAGCAGGGAAAACACCGGGGAGCTGTTTTTT
D: TRBD1; J: TRBJ2-4; V: TRBV5-4; size: NA; CDR3: CASNLRGLGKNIQYF; DNA: TGTGCCAGCAACCTCAGGGGGCTTGGCAAAAACATTCAGTACTTC
D: NA; J: TRBJ1-2; V: TRBV2; size: NA; CDR3: CASSEVAGEYGYTF; DNA: TGTGCCAGCAGTGAAGTAGCCGGAGAATATGGCTACACCTTC
D: NA; J: TRBJ1-1; V: TRBV5-1; size: NA; CDR3: CASSLGADRGNTEAFF; DNA: TGCGCCAGCAGCTTGGGGGCCGACAGAGGAAACACTGAAGCTTTCTTT
D: NA; J: TRBJ2-2; V: TRBV12-5; size: NA; CDR3: CASGYRATGELFF; DNA: TGTGCTAGTGGTTACCGGGCCACCGGGGAGCTGTTTTTT
D: TRBD2; J: TRBJ2-1; V: TRBV2; size: once; CDR3: CASSEAYSGSGGEQFF; DNA: TGTGCCAGCAGTGAAGCGTATAGCGGGAGTGGAGGTGAGCAGTTCTTC
D: TRBD1; J: TRBJ1-2; V: TRBV28; size: NA; CDR3: CASSSRDSYGYTF; DNA: TGTGCCAGCAGCTCCCGGGACAGCTATGGCTACACCTTC
D: NA; J: TRBJ1-2; V: TRBV10-1; size: NA; CDR3: CASSERGRENPNYGYTF; DNA: TGCGCCAGCAGTGAGAGGGGAAGGGAGAACCCTAACTATGGCTACACCTTC
D: TRBD2; J: TRBJ2-5; V: TRBV11-2; size: once; CDR3: CASSLLGLAGGRETQYF; DNA: TGTGCCAGCAGCTTATTGGGACTAGCGGGAGGAAGGGAGACCCAGTACTTC
D: TRBD2; J: TRBJ2-3; V: TRBV7-3; size: NA; CDR3: CASSPVAGVTDTQYF; DNA: TGTGCCAGCAGCCCCGTAGCGGGGGTCACAGATACGCAGTATTTT
D: TRBD2; J: TRBJ2-5; V: TRBV30; size: NA; CDR3: CAWSVQLGGGETQYF; DNA: TGTGCCTGGAGTGTACAACTGGGGGGGGGAGAGACCCAGTACTTC
D: NA; J: TRBJ1-6; V: TRBV10-3; size: NA; CDR3: CAISELGTPLHF; DNA: TGTGCCATCAGTGAGTTAGGTACACCCCTCCACTTT
D: NA; J: TRBJ2-3; V: TRBV19; size: NA; CDR3: CASSIVRQGADTQYF; DNA: TGTGCCAGTAGTATAGTGAGGCAGGGAGCAGATACGCAGTATTTT
D: TRBD1; J: TRBJ1-5; V: TRBV18; size: NA; CDR3: CASSRGQGKEPQHF; DNA: TGTGCCAGCTCACGCGGACAGGGTAAGGAGCCCCAGCATTTT
D: TRBD2; J: TRBJ2-7; V: TRBV27; size: NA; CDR3: CASSLSGGITYEQYF; DNA: TGTGCCAGCAGTTTATCGGGAGGGATTACCTACGAGCAGTACTTC
D: TRBD1; J: TRBJ1-1; V: TRBV5-1; size: NA; CDR3: CASSELGQGPPNTEAFF; DNA: TGCGCCAGCAGCGAACTTGGACAGGGGCCCCCTAACACTGAAGCTTTCTTT
D: TRBD1; J: TRBJ1-5; V: TRBV2; size: NA; CDR3: CASSDPRGSNQPQHF; DNA: TGTGCCAGCAGTGATCCCAGGGGGAGCAATCAGCCCCAGCATTTT
D: TRBD2; J: TRBJ2-5; V: TRBV28; size: NA; CDR3: CASRASGTSFETQYF; DNA: TGTGCCAGCAGAGCCTCCGGGACTAGCTTCGAGACCCAGTACTTC
D: NA; J: TRBJ1-6; V: TRBV6-5; size: NA; CDR3: CASSYRQGNSPLHF; DNA: TGTGCCAGCAGTTATCGTCAGGGAAATTCACCCCTCCACTTT
D: NA; J: TRBJ1-2; V: TRBV30; size: NA; CDR3: CAWRERGTHYGYTF; DNA: TGTGCCTGGAGGGAGCGAGGGACCCACTATGGCTACACCTTC
D: NA; J: TRBJ2-3; V: TRBV19; size: NA; CDR3: CASSNQNTDTQYF; DNA: TGTGCCAGTAGTAACCAAAACACAGATACGCAGTATTTT
D: NA; J: TRBJ1-1; V: TRBV6-5; size: once; CDR3: CASSSLGNTEAFF; DNA: TGTGCCAGCAGTTCCCTGGGGAACACTGAAGCTTTCTTT
D: NA; J: TRBJ1-1; V: TRBV7-2; size: NA; CDR3: CASSLWGRNTEAFF; DNA: TGTGCCAGCAGCCTGTGGGGTAGGAACACTGAAGCTTTCTTT
D: NA; J: TRBJ2-1; V: TRBV7-2; size: NA; CDR3: CASSLFEGNEQFF; DNA: TGTGCCAGCAGCCTCTTCGAGGGCAATGAGCAGTTCTTC
D: TRBD1; J: TRBJ2-7; V: TRBV10-3; size: NA; CDR3: CASSTGTGYEQYF; DNA: TGTGCCAGTTCTACCGGGACAGGGTACGAGCAGTACTTC
D: NA; J: TRBJ2-3; V: TRBV7-2; size: NA; CDR3: CASSRYTDTQYF; DNA: TGTGCCAGCAGCCGTTACACAGATACGCAGTATTTT
D: NA; J: TRBJ2-2; V: TRBV7-2; size: once; CDR3: CASSLTGRGLDTGELFF; DNA: TGTGCCAGCAGCCTCACGGGGAGGGGGCTTGACACCGGGGAGCTGTTTTTT
D: NA; J: TRBJ1-6; V: TRBV6-6; size: NA; CDR3: CASSYGDSPLHF; DNA: TGTGCCAGCAGTTACGGGGACTCACCCCTCCACTTT
D: TRBD1; J: TRBJ1-1; V: TRBV11-2; size: NA; CDR3: CASSAEGAGTEAFF; DNA: TGTGCCAGCAGCGCGGAGGGGGCAGGCACTGAAGCTTTCTTT
D: TRBD2; J: TRBJ2-1; V: TRBV5-8; size: NA; CDR3: CASTLGLAGNEQFF; DNA: TGTGCCAGCACCTTAGGACTAGCGGGCAATGAGCAGTTCTTC
D: TRBD1; J: TRBJ1-3; V: TRBV6-1; size: NA; CDR3: CASTRTGTAGTIYF; DNA: TGTGCCAGCACTAGGACAGGGACCGCCGGCACCATATATTTT
D: NA; J: TRBJ1-1; V: TRBV6-5; size: NA; CDR3: CASSYLPGGNTEAFF; DNA: TGTGCCAGCAGTTACCTCCCTGGAGGTAACACTGAAGCTTTCTTT
D: NA; J: TRBJ2-7; V: TRBV5-5; size: NA; CDR3: CASSPDPTLYEQYF; DNA: TGTGCCAGCAGCCCGGACCCCACCCTCTACGAGCAGTACTTC